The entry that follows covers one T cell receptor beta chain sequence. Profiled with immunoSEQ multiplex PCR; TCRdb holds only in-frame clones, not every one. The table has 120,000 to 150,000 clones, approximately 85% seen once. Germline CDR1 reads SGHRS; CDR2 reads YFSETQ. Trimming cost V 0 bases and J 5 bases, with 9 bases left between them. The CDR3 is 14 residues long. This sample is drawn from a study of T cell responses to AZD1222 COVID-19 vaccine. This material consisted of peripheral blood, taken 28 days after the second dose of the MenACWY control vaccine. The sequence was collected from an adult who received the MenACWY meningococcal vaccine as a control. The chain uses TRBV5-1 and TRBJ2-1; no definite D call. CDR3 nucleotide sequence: TGCGCCAGCAGCTTGGTTGCGGTGGACAATGAGCAGTTCTTC. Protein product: CASSLVAVDNEQFF.